The next 24 T cell receptor beta chains were all read from a single sample in a study of TIL therapy for anti-PD-1-resistant metastatic lung cancer. The sample's time point: pre-treatment sample, taken before nivolumab and TIL therapy. This was the immunoSEQ v3 assay. Only in-frame clones appear in the TCRdb table, and some are missing; sequencing was by immunoSEQ multiplex PCR. The sample contains about 32,000 clones, 74% of which appear only once. The sample was blood, taken at baseline. The receptors derive from a woman aged 30 to 85 with non-small cell lung cancer.

This chain uses TRBV20-1 with TRBJ2-1; tentative D call: TRBD2 (6 bases). Trimming left V 2 bases short and J 12 bases short, with 8 bases between. The CDR3 totals 10 residues. CDR1 DFQATT and CDR2 SNEGSKA come from the germline V gene (reference sequence). CDR3 DNA sequence: TGCAGTGCTAGAATCGGGGGGCAGTTCTTC. Translating gives CSARIGGQFF.

In its sample, this clone was seen a few times. This chain links TRBV2 with TRBJ1-5; D unresolved. V lost 3 bases to trimming and J lost 2 bases, with 8 bases between them. CDR1 and CDR2 from the germline V gene are SNHLY and FYNNEI. The CDR3 consists of 14 residues. CDR3 protein: CASSEGNGNQPQHF. The DNA for the CDR3 is TGTGCCAGCAGTGAGGGGAATGGCAATCAGCCCCAGCATTTT.

This rearrangement joins TRBV19 to TRBJ2-7; possible D gene TRBD1, 6 bases. The V gene's germline CDR1 is LNHDA and CDR2 SQIVND (reference sequence). The CDR3 runs 14 residues. The V end lost 5 bases, the J end lost 0 bases, and 11 bases lay between the germline ends. The CDR3 reads CASSHTGSSYEQYF. The CDR3 DNA reads as TGTGCCAGTAGTCATACAGGGAGCTCCTACGAGCAGTACTTC.

The genes are TRBV7-2 and TRBJ1-2, with 11 nucleotides matching TRBD1. The germline gives CDR1 SGHTA, CDR2 FQGNSA. CDR3 size: 13 residues. After removal of 4 bases from V and 6 bases from J, the junction contained 1 base not matched to a gene. The CDR3 DNA sequence: TGTGCCAGCAGCTGGGGACAGGGGGATGGCTACACCTTC. Translation gives CASSWGQGDGYTF.

The rearrangement uses TRBV11-3 and TRBJ2-1, with 7 bases aligning to TRBD1. CDR3 length equals 14 residues. V was pared by 1 base and J by 4 bases, with 1 base of the junction left unmatched. CDR1 SGHNT and CDR2 YENEEA come from the germline V gene. CDR3 region: CASSLGDRYNEQFF. The CDR3 DNA reads TGTGCCAGCAGCTTAGGGGACAGATACAATGAGCAGTTCTTC.

The gene calls are TRBV27 and TRBJ2-1, with TRBD2 as a possible D gene (5 bases). Germline V lookup: CDR1 MNHEY, CDR2 SMNVEV (reference sequence). The V and J ends lost 7 bases and 7 bases respectively, with 23 bases between them. The CDR3 spans 16 residues. The CDR3 loop is CASMPYREVPGNEQFF. CDR3 coding DNA: TGTGCCAGCATGCCGTATCGAGAGGTTCCGGGGAATGAGCAGTTCTTC.

V gene TRBV19 combines with J gene TRBJ1-1, with 10 bases lining up with TRBD1. The CDR3 is 14 residues long. V lost 4 bases and J lost 3; bases outside the gene matches: 2. CDR1 LNHDA and CDR2 SQIVND come from the germline V gene (reference sequence). DNA for the CDR3: TGTGCCAGTAGTACGGGACAGGGGCACACTGAAGCTTTCTTT. This encodes CASSTGQGHTEAFF.

The CDR3 coding sequence is TGTGCCAGCAGCGTTAGCGTTTCAGATACGCAGTATTTT. Its protein is CASSVSVSDTQYF. V gene TRBV9 combines with J gene TRBJ2-3; D is possibly TRBD2 (5 bases). This CDR3 comprises 13 residues. Trimming cost V 2 bases and J 4 bases, with 8 bases left between them. CDR1 and CDR2 (germline): SGDLS, YYNGEE.

The CDR3 protein is CASSPSGVGYTF. The CDR3, as DNA: TGCGCCAGCAGTCCCTCAGGGGTTGGCTACACCTTC. The chain uses TRBV5-1 and TRBJ1-2; possible D gene TRBD1, 6 bases. This CDR3 has 12 residues. Germline CDR1 SGHRS, CDR2 YFSETQ. V lost 5 bases and J lost 7, with 12 bases in between. Based on the CDR3 plus reference TRBV5-1 and TRBJ1-2, the full variable domain is KAGVTQTPRYLIKTRGQQVTLSCSPISGHRSVSWYQQTPGQGLQFLFEYFSETQRNKGNFPGRFSGRQFSNSRSEMNVSTLELGDSALYLCASSPSGVGYTFGSGTRLTVV.

This CDR3 reads CASSFYEQYF. CDR3 coding DNA: TGTGCCAGCAGCTTTTACGAGCAGTACTTC. J is TRBJ2-7 and V is TRBV11-2; no reliable D call. Trimming cost V 3 bases and J 4 bases, with 1 base left between them. CDR3 size: 10 residues. CDR1 is SGHAT, CDR2 FQNNGV, per germline. Variable domain in full (rest from reference TRBV11-2 and TRBJ2-7): EAGVAQSPRYKIIEKRQSVAFWCNPISGHATLYWYQQILGQGPKLLIQFQNNGVVDDSQLPKDRFSAERLKGVDSTLKIQPAKLEDSAVYLCASSFYEQYFGPGTRLTVT.

The chain has TRBV11-2 and TRBJ1-2, with TRBD1 matching over 10 bases. J lost 4 bases, V lost 3 bases, and 14 bases had no gene match. CDR1 is SGHAT, CDR2 FQNNGV, per germline. The CDR3 consists of 18 residues. This CDR3 is CASSFDWTGGVLSYGYTF. In DNA form, the CDR3 reads TGTGCCAGCAGCTTTGATTGGACAGGGGGGGTATTATCCTATGGCTACACCTTC.

This rearrangement joins TRBV5-4 to TRBJ2-1; 7 nucleotides line up with TRBD1. The CDR3 loop spans 17 amino acids. The V gene end was trimmed by 3 bases and the J gene end by 5 bases; junction bases not matched to a gene: 14. CDR1 is SGHNT and CDR2 is YYREEE in the germline V gene (reference sequence). The chain's CDR3 is CASSSLGLTGINNEQFF. As DNA, the CDR3 is TGTGCCAGCAGCTCCCTTGGCCTGACAGGGATAAACAATGAGCAGTTCTTC.

This clone was seen a single time. The chain carries TRBV6-4 and TRBJ2-1, with 7 nucleotides matching TRBD2. This CDR3 comprises 14 residues. The germline CDR1 and CDR2 sequences are MRHNA and SNTAGT. V dropped 3 bases and J dropped 8; count of bases not matched to a gene: 7. The CDR3 reads CASSDTTSSYEQFF. In DNA, the CDR3 is TGTGCCAGCAGTGATACGACTAGCAGCTATGAGCAGTTCTTC.

This chain joins TRBV21-1 and TRBJ2-2; the DNA was not used to check the table's D call, TRBD2. TRBV21-1 is recorded as a pseudogene. This CDR3 has 20 residues. This CDR3 is CASSMQRLAGIHGNTGELFF. CDR3 nucleotide sequence: TGTGCCAGCAGCATGCAAAGACTAGCGGGTATCCACGGGAACACCGGGGAGCTGTTTTTT.

This clone occurred once. The rearrangement joins TRBV6-6 to TRBJ2-1, with D perhaps TRBD2 (5 bases). Germline-derived CDR1 and CDR2 are MNHNY and SVGAGI (reference sequence). This CDR3 comprises 13 residues. Deletions cut 2 bases from V and 7 bases from J, with 9 bases between. The CDR3 spells CASSYLAKNEQFF. The CDR3 coding sequence is TGTGCCAGCAGTTACCTAGCCAAAAATGAGCAGTTCTTC.

This clone was recorded only once. The chain uses TRBV19 and TRBJ2-7, with a possible D match to TRBD1 (5 bases). Trimming pared 6 bases from V and 0 bases from J, leaving 15 bases between. The CDR3 extends over 15 amino acids. Germline loops: CDR1 LNHDA, CDR2 SQIVND (reference sequence). For the CDR3, the DNA is TGTGCCAGTAGAAAAGGGGAATCCGGCTCCTACGAGCAGTACTTC. Translating it yields CASRKGESGSYEQYF.

V usage is TRBV7-9 and J usage is TRBJ2-5; D uncertain. The length of the CDR3 is 10 residues. Trimming shortened V by 6 bases and J by 5 bases, and 4 bases separated the two germline ends. CDR1 is SEHNR and CDR2 is FQNEAQ in the germline V gene (reference sequence). The DNA for the CDR3 is TGTGCCAGCAGTACCGAGACCCAGTACTTC. Its translation is CASSTETQYF.

V gene TRBV18 combines with J gene TRBJ2-3; D not resolved. This CDR3 is 14 amino acids long. CDR1 KGHSH and CDR2 LQKENI come from the germline V gene. Trimming left V 3 bases short and J 0 bases short, with 7 bases between. This chain's CDR3 is CASSPVDSTDTQYF. The CDR3 DNA follows: TGTGCCAGCTCACCGGTGGACAGCACAGATACGCAGTATTTT. The full variable domain, with the rest looked up from reference TRBV18 and TRBJ2-3, is NAGVMQNPRHLVRRRGQEARLRCSPMKGHSHVYWYRQLPEEGLKFMVYLQKENIIDESGMPKERFSAEFPKEGPSILRIQQVVRGDSAAYFCASSPVDSTDTQYFGPGTRLTVL.

V is TRBV11-2 and J is TRBJ2-7; D uncertain. Per germline, CDR1 SGHAT and CDR2 FQNNGV. CDR3 length: 13 residues. Trimming shortened V by 5 bases and J by 4 bases, and 12 bases separated the two germline ends. This CDR3 reads CASSPNLGYEQYF. CDR3 nucleotide sequence: TGTGCCAGCAGCCCGAACCTGGGATACGAGCAGTACTTC.

This chain uses TRBV7-2 with TRBJ2-7, with D unresolved. Trimming stripped 5 bases from V and 4 bases from J, with 6 bases between. Germline V gives CDR1 SGHTA, CDR2 FQGNSA. The length of the CDR3 is 11 residues. CDR3 DNA sequence: TGTGCCAGCAGCACCCAGTACGAGCAGTACTTC. Its translation: CASSTQYEQYF.

The chain joins TRBV6-1 to TRBJ2-7, with D perhaps TRBD1 (6 bases). The CDR3 covers 11 residues. The V gene's germline CDR1 is MNHNS and CDR2 SASEGT. V was cut by 8 bases and J by 4 bases, with 9 bases left in between. CDR3 in amino acids: CASGQGYEQYF. The CDR3 DNA is TGTGCCAGCGGGCAGGGGTACGAGCAGTACTTC.

The chain carries TRBV5-4 and TRBJ2-2, with 11 bases aligning to TRBD2. With V trimmed by 4 bases and J by 4 bases, 6 bases remained unmatched. Germline loops: CDR1 SGHNT, CDR2 YYREEE (reference sequence). This CDR3 has 16 amino acids. CDR3 loop: CASSPTSGSFTGELFF. The DNA for the CDR3 is TGTGCCAGCAGCCCCACTAGCGGGAGTTTCACCGGGGAGCTGTTTTTT.

The chain has TRBV19 and TRBJ2-7; the match to TRBD2 covers 7 bases. This CDR3 has 13 amino acids. After removal of 4 bases from V and 3 bases from J, the junction contained 3 bases not matched to a gene. Germline V gives CDR1 LNHDA, CDR2 SQIVND (reference sequence). In DNA form, the CDR3 reads TGTGCCAGTAGTAGGAGGACTAGCTACGAGCAGTACTTC. It translates to CASSRRTSYEQYF.

The V call is TRBV29-1, the J call TRBJ1-3, with D hard to call. CDR1 and CDR2 (germline): SQVTM, ANQGSEA. The CDR3 length is 14 residues. Trimming removed 4 bases from V and 0 bases from J, with 10 bases in between. The CDR3 reads CSVGGRPSGNTIYF. CDR3 DNA: TGCAGCGTTGGAGGGCGACCCTCTGGAAACACCATATATTTT.